The next 2 T cell receptor beta chains were all read from a single sample in a study of T cells in Graves' hyperthyroidism and ophthalmopathy. The investigators amplified TCR beta CDR3 regions from RNA transcripts. The study used the HTBI primer set for a first-round RT-PCR of the TCR CDR3. In TCRdb, the multiplex PCR reads were re-called with MiXCR into one record per CDR3 protein. The sample contains approximately 400,000 distinct CDR3 sequences, roughly 14% of which appear only once. The specimen sequenced was blood. All receptors derive from a woman under 30 with Graves' hyperthyroidism.

V gene TRBV5-6 combines with J gene TRBJ2-4, with a possible D match to TRBD1 (6 bases). V dropped 3 bases and J dropped 5 bases, with 9 bases sitting between them. This CDR3 has 13 amino acids. The germline V gene encodes CDR1 SGHDT and CDR2 YYEEEE. CDR3 coding DNA: TGTGCCAGCAGCTCCGCAGGGGAAAACATTCAGTACTTC. Its translation: CASSSAGENIQYF.

This clonotype has a count of ten or more. This rearrangement joins TRBV15 to TRBJ1-5, with TRBD1 matching over 10 bases. V lost 3 bases, J lost 6 bases, and 5 bases stayed unmatched. Per the germline V gene, CDR1 is LNHNV and CDR2 is YYDKDF (reference sequence). This CDR3 contains 15 residues. CDR3 residues: CATSSRDRGPQPQHF. The CDR3 DNA reads as TGTGCCACCAGCAGTCGGGACAGGGGACCTCAGCCCCAGCATTTT.